These T cell receptor beta chains were read from a single sample in a study of post-analysis software for immune sequencing data. In TCRdb, the PCR reads were re-called with MiXCR into one record per CDR3 protein. Among almost 700,000 distinct CDR3 sequences listed, around 64% were seen once. Sequencing used blood. These receptors came from a girl aged 2-10 years with multiple sclerosis. Both conserved end residues are part of each CDR3. Each record gives: V gene, J gene, D gene, CDR3 DNA, CDR3 protein. D genes are given only for firm matches.

TRBV9	TRBJ2-1	TRBD2	TGTGCCAGCAGCCGCGGGACTAGCGGGGTTTACAATGAGCAGTTCTTC	CASSRGTSGVYNEQFF
TRBV10-3	TRBJ2-5	NA	TGTGCCATCAGTATACAGGAGCAAGAGACCCAGTACTTC	CAISIQEQETQYF
TRBV7-2	TRBJ2-1	NA	TGTGCCAGCAGCTTGGGCCCTAGCGGAGGGGGGTATGAGCAGTTCTTC	CASSLGPSGGGYEQFF
TRBV18	TRBJ2-3	NA	TGTGCCAGCTCACCACCGGCGGCGGGGACAGATACGCAGTATTTT	CASSPPAAGTDTQYF
TRBV7-9	TRBJ2-7	NA	TGTGCCAGCAGCCGGGAGAACCGATACGAGCAGTACTTC	CASSRENRYEQYF
TRBV19	TRBJ1-2	NA	TGTGCCAGTAAGGCGGATTCTAACTATGGCTACACCTTC	CASKADSNYGYTF
TRBV2	TRBJ1-5	NA	TGTGCCAGCAATGGGCAGGGCCGAACAGATAGCAATCAGCCCCAGCATTTT	CASNGQGRTDSNQPQHF
TRBV12-3/TRBV12-4	TRBJ1-1	TRBD1	TGTGCCAGCAGTTTATCGGGACAGCCGAACACTGAAGCTTTCTTT	CASSLSGQPNTEAFF
TRBV7-2	TRBJ2-3	NA	TGTACCAGCAGCTTATATAACGAGGGGCAAGATACGCAGTATTTT	CTSSLYNEGQDTQYF
TRBV5-1	TRBJ2-3	TRBD1	TGTGCCAGCAGCTTGACAGGGGGCGCAGATACGCAGTATTTT	CASSLTGGADTQYF
TRBV4-1	TRBJ1-4	NA	TGCGCCAGCAGCCTGGGTAGCCTTGCAACTAATGAAAAACTGTTTTTT	CASSLGSLATNEKLFF